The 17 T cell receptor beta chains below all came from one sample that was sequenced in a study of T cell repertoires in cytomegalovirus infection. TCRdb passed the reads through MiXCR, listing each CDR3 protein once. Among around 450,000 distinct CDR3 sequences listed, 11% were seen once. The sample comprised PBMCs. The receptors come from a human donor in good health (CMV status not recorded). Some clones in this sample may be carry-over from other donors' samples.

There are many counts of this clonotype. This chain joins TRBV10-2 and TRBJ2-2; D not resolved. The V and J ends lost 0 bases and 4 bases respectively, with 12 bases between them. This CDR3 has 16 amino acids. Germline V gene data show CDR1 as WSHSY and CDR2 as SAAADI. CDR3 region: CASSESQVRTTGELFF. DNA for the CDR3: TGCGCCAGCAGTGAGTCCCAGGTTCGAACCACCGGGGAGCTGTTTTTT.

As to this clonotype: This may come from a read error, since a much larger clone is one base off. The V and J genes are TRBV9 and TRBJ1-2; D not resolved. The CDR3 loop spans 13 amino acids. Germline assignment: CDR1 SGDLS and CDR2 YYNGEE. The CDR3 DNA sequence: TGTGCCAGCGGCGTGGATTTTAACTATGGCTACACCTTC. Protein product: CASGVDFNYGYTF.

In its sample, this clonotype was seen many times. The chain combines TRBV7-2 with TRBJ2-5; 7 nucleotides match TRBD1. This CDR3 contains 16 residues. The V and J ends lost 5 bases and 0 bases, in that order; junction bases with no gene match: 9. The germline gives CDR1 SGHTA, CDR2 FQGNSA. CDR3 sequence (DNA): TGTGCCAGCAGCCCGGGGACAGCACCTAACCAAGAGACCCAGTACTTC. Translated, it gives CASSPGTAPNQETQYF.

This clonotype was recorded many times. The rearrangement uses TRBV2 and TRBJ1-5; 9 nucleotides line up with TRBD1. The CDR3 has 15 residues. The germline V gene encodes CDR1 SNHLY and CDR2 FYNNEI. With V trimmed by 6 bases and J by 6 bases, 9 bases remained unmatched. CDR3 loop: CASRVSTGGGQPQHF. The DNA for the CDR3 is TGTGCCAGCAGGGTCAGTACAGGGGGCGGTCAGCCCCAGCATTTT.

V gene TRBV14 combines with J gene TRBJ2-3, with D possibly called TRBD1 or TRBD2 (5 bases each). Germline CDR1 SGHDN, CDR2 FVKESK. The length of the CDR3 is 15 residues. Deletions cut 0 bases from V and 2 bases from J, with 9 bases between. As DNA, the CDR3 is TGTGCCAGCAGCCAAGATCCCGGGACCACAGATACGCAGTATTTT. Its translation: CASSQDPGTTDTQYF.

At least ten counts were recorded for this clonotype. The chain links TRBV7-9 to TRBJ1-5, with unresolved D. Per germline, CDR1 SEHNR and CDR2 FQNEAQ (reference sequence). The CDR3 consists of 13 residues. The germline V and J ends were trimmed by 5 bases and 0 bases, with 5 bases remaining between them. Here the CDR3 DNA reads TGTGCCAGCAGCGCAAATAGCAATCAGCCCCAGCATTTT. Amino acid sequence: CASSANSNQPQHF.

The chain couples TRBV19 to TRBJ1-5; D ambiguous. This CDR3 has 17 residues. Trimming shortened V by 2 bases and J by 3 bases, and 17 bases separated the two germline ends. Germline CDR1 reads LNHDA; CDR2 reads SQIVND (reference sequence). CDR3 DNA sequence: TGTGCCAGTAGTATAACCCGAGGCAGAGGGTCCAATCAGCCCCAGCATTTT. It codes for CASSITRGRGSNQPQHF.

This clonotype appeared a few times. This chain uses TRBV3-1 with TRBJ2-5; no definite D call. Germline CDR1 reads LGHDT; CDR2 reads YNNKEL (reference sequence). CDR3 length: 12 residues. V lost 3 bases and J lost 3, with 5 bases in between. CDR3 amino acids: CASSHREETQYF. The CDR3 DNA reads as TGTGCCAGCAGCCACAGAGAAGAGACCCAGTACTTC.

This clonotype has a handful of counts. The CDR3 DNA reads as TGTGCCAGCAGTTTCACGGAGGGGAGCTACGAGCAGTACTTC. Encoded protein: CASSFTEGSYEQYF. The chain recombines TRBV6-6 with TRBJ2-7, with D maybe TRBD2 (6 bases). Trimming stripped 4 bases from V and 3 bases from J, with 13 bases between. Germline V gives CDR1 MNHNY, CDR2 SVGAGI (reference sequence). This CDR3 has 14 amino acids.

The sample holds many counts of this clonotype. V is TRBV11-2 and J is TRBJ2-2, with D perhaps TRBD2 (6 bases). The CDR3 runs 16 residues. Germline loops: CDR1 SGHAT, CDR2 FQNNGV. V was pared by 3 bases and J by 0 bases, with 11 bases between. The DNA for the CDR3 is TGTGCCAGCAGCTTCGGGGGACTCGCGAACACCGGGGAGCTGTTTTTT. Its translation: CASSFGGLANTGELFF.

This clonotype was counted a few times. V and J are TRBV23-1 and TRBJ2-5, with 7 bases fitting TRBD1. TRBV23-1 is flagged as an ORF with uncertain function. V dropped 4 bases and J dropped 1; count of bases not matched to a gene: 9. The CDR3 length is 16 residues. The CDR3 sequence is CASSPQGPGGQETQYF. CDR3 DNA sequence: TGCGCCAGCAGTCCTCAAGGTCCAGGGGGCCAAGAGACCCAGTACTTC.

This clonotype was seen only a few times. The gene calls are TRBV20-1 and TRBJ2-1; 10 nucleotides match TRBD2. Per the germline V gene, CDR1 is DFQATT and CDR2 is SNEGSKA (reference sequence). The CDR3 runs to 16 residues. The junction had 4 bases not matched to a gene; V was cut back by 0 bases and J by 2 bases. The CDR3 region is CSARDPLAGAYNEQFF. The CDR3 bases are TGCAGTGCTAGAGATCCGCTAGCGGGGGCCTACAATGAGCAGTTCTTC.

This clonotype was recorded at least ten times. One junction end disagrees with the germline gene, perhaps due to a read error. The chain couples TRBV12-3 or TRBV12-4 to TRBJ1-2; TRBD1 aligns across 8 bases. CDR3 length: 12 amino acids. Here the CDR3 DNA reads TGTGCCAGCAGATTAGGACAGGGCGGCTACACCTTC. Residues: CASRLGQGGYTF.

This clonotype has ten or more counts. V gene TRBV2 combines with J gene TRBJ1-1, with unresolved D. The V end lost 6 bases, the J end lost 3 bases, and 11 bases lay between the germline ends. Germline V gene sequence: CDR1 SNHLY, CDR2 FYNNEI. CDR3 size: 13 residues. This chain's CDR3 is CASRFAGDTEAFF. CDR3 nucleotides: TGTGCCAGCAGATTTGCCGGGGACACTGAAGCTTTCTTT.

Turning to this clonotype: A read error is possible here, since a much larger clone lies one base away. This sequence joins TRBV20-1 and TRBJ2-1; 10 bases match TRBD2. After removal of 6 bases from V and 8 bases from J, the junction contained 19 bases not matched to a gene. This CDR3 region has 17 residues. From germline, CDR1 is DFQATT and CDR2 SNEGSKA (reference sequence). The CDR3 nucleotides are TGCAGTGCGCCGGGACTAGCGAGACACAATGAGCGCGATGAGCAGTTCTTC. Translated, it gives CSAPGLARHNERDEQFF.

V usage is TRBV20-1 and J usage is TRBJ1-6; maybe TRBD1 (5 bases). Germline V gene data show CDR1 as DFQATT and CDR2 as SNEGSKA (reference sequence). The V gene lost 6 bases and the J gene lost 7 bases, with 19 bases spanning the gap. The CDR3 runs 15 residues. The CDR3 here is CSAPEAGLWNSPLHF. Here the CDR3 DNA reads TGCAGTGCCCCAGAGGCAGGGTTATGGAATTCACCCCTCCACTTT.

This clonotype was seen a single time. CDR3 coding DNA: TGTGCCAGCAGCGTAAGTCAAGCGGGACCTTCCAATGAGCAGTTCTTC. Its translation: CASSVSQAGPSNEQFF. The J gene is TRBJ2-1, the V gene TRBV9, with 7 bases that match TRBD2. The length of the CDR3 is 16 residues. The V and J ends lost 1 base and 6 bases, in that order; junction bases with no gene match: 10. Germline loops: CDR1 SGDLS, CDR2 YYNGEE.